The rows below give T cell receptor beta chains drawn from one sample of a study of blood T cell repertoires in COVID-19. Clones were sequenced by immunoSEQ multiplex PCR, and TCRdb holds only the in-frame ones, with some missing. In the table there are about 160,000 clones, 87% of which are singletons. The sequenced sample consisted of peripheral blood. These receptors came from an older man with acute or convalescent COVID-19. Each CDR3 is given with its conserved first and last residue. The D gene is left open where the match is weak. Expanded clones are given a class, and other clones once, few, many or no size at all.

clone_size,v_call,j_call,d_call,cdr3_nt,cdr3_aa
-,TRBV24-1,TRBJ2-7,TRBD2,TGTGCCACCAGTGTTTCGGGAGGGCCCTACGAGCAGTACTTC,CATSVSGGPYEQYF
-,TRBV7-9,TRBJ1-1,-,TGTGCCAGCAGCTTAGGACAGTTCAACACTGAAGCTTTCTTT,CASSLGQFNTEAFF
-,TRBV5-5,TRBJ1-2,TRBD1,TGTGCCAGCAGCCTCTATACTACAGGGGCTTTCTATGGCTACACCTTC,CASSLYTTGAFYGYTF
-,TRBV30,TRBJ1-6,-,TGTGCCTGGAGTGTAAGAATGGGGGGGCAGAATTCACCCCTCCACTTT,CAWSVRMGGQNSPLHF
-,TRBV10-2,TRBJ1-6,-,TGCGCCACCGCGACAGGACAGATACTAAATTCACCCCTCCACTTT,CATATGQILNSPLHF
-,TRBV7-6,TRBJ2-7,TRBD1,TGTGCCAGCAGCTTAATAGCCGGGACAGGGCTACGGGAGCAGTACTTC,CASSLIAGTGLREQYF
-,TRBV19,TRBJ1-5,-,TGTGCCAGTAGTATAGAAGGGGCAGGAGATCAGCCCCAGCATTTT,CASSIEGAGDQPQHF
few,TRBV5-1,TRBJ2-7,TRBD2,TGCGCCAGCAGCTCACTTAGCGGGAGTGGGTACGAGCAGTACTTC,CASSSLSGSGYEQYF
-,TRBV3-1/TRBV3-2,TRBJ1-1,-,TGTGCCAGCAGCCAAGATACGGTGAACACTGAAGCTTTCTTT,CASSQDTVNTEAFF
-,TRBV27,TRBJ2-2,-,TGTGCCAGCAGTCGCCCCGGGTACACGAACACCGGGGAGCTGTTTTTT,CASSRPGYTNTGELFF
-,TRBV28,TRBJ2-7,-,TGTGCCAGCAGTTTAGGGGGCTACCCGGTCCACGAGCAGTACTTC,CASSLGGYPVHEQYF
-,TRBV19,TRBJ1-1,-,TGTGCCAGTAGTATTGGGGCGAACACTGAAGCTTTCTTT,CASSIGANTEAFF
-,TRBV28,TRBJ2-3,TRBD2,TGTGCCAGCAGCGCAGGGGGGACTAGCGGGAGAATATCGACGGCAGATACGCAGTATTTT,CASSAGGTSGRISTADTQYF
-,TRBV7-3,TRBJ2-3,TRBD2,TGTGCCAGCAGCTCGGTAGCGGGGAGCACAGATACGCAGTATTTT,CASSSVAGSTDTQYF
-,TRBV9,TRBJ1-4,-,TGTGCCAGCAGCGCGGACTGGGCTAATGAAAAACTGTTTTTT,CASSADWANEKLFF
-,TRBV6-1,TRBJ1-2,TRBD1,TGTGCCAGCAGTGAAGGTGGACAGGGCACGGGCTACACCTTC,CASSEGGQGTGYTF
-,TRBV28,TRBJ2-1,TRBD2,TGTGCCAGCAGCGTAGCGGGAGTAGTTTACAATGAGCAGTTCTTC,CASSVAGVVYNEQFF
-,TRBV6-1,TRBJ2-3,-,TGTGCCAGCAGTGAAGTATGGCTTCTTAGCACAGATACGCAGTATTTT,CASSEVWLLSTDTQYF
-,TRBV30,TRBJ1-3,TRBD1,TGTGCCTGGAGGGGACAGCCTGGAAACACCATATATTTT,CAWRGQPGNTIYF
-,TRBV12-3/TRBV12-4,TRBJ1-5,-,TGTGCCAGCAGCTCGGGGTGGAATCAGCCCCAGCATTTT,CASSSGWNQPQHF
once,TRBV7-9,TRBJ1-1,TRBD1,TGTGCCAGCAGCGAAGACAGGGTTTCCACTGAAGCTTTCTTT,CASSEDRVSTEAFF
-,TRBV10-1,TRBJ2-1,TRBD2,TGCGCCAGCAGTGAGGGGACTAGCAATATGAGAAATGAGCAGTTCTTC,CASSEGTSNMRNEQFF
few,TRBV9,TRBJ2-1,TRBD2,TGTGCCAGCAGCGTAGAAGCGGGATACTACAATGAGCAGTTCTTC,CASSVEAGYYNEQFF
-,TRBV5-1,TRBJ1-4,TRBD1,TGCGCCAGCAGCCCCGGGACAGGGGGCGCGGTCGGTGAAAAACTGTTTTTT,CASSPGTGGAVGEKLFF
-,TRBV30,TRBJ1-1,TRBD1,TGTGCCTGGAGTAATACAGGGGTCACTGAAGCTTTCTTT,CAWSNTGVTEAFF
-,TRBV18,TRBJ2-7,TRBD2,TGTGCCAGCTCACCACTAGCGGGAGAAGGCGAGCAGTACTTC,CASSPLAGEGEQYF
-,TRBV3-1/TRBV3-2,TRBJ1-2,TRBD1,TGTGCCAGCAGCCAAGGACAGGGGAGAGGCGATGGCTACACCTTC,CASSQGQGRGDGYTF
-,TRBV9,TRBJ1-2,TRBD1,TGTGCCAGCAGCTTATATGACAGGGGTCCCTATGGCTACACCTTC,CASSLYDRGPYGYTF
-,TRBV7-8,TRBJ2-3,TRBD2,TGTGCCAGCAGCTCTCCAGCGGGGGGAGATACGCAGTATTTT,CASSSPAGGDTQYF
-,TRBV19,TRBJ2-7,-,TGTGCCAGTAGTATAGATCTGAGTCGTCCCTACGAGCAGTACTTC,CASSIDLSRPYEQYF
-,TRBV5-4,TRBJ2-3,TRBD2,TGTGCCAGCAGCCTAGGGGAGGGGACGCAGTATTTT,CASSLGEGTQYF
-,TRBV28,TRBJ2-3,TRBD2,TGTGCCAGCAGTTTAAGACTAGCGGGAGGTGTGGATACGCAGTATTTT,CASSLRLAGGVDTQYF
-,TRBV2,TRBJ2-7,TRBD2,TGTGCCAGCACCACGGGACTAGCGGGTTACGAGCAGTACTTC,CASTTGLAGYEQYF
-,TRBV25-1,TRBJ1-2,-,TGTGCCAGCAGTGACTCTCGACAGGCATATGGCTACACCTTC,CASSDSRQAYGYTF
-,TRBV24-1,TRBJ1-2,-,TGTGCCACCAGTGTCGAAGGGGTTAACTATGGCTACACCTTC,CATSVEGVNYGYTF
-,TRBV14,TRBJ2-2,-,TGTGCCAGCAGCCAAGGAGGTGATACTACCGGGGAGCTGTTTTTT,CASSQGGDTTGELFF
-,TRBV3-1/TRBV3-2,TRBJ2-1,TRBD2,TGTGCCAGCAGCCACCTAGCGGGAGACAATGAGCAGTTCTTC,CASSHLAGDNEQFF
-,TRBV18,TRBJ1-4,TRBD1,TGTGCCAGCTCCGGGGACAGGGAGGCAACTAATGAAAAACTGTTTTTT,CASSGDREATNEKLFF
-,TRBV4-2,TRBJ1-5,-,TGTGCCAGCAGCCAACCGACAGTCTCCAATCAGCCCCAGCATTTT,CASSQPTVSNQPQHF
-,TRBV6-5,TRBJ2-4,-,TGTGCCAGCAGTTATAGAGGGTTCCAAAACATTCAGTACTTC,CASSYRGFQNIQYF
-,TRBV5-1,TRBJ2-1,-,TGCGCCAGCAGCTTGTGGGGAGACTCCTACAATGAGCAGTTCTTC,CASSLWGDSYNEQFF
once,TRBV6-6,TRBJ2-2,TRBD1,TGTGCCAGCAGCAAAGACAGGGTCAACACCGGGGAGCTGTTTTTT,CASSKDRVNTGELFF
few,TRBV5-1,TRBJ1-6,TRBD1,TGCGCCAGCAGGGAGGGACAGGCCGTATCACCCCTCCACTTT,CASREGQAVSPLHF
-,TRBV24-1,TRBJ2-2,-,TGTGCCACCAGTGATTCCCGGGACACGACCGGGGAGCTGTTTTTT,CATSDSRDTTGELFF
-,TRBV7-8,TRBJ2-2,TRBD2,TGTGCCAGCATCCTTGGGCGGGAGACAACCCCGCCCGGGGAGCTGTTTTTT,CASILGRETTPPGELFF
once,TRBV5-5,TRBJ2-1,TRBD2,TGTGCCAGCAGCTTGGTAGGGACTAGCATGAAGCAGTTCTTC,CASSLVGTSMKQFF
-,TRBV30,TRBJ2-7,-,TGTGCCTGGGATCGAACAGGTTATAGCTCCTACGAGCAGTACTTC,CAWDRTGYSSYEQYF
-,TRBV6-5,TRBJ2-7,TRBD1,TGTGCCAGCAAGGGACAGGGATCCTACGAGCAGTACTTC,CASKGQGSYEQYF
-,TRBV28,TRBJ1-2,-,TGTGCCAGCAGTTTATGGGGGGCGAGGAGTGGCTACACCTTC,CASSLWGARSGYTF
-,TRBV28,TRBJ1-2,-,TGTGCCAGCAGTTTTGGATCAGGGAAATACTATGGCTACACCTTC,CASSFGSGKYYGYTF
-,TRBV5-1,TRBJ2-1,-,TGCGCCAGCAGCTTGGAGGGGTACCCCCGCGATGAGCAGTTCTTC,CASSLEGYPRDEQFF
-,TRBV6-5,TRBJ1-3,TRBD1,TGTGCCAGCAGAACCACAGGGGCTGGAAACACCATATATTTT,CASRTTGAGNTIYF
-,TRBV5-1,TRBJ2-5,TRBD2,TGCGCCAGCAGCCGGGCGGCTAGCGGACAAGAGACCCAGTACTTC,CASSRAASGQETQYF
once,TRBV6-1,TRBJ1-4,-,TGTGCCAGCAGTGAATTGGGCGCAACTAATGAAAAACTGTTTTTT,CASSELGATNEKLFF
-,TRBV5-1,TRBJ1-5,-,TGCGCCAGCAGCTTGGAGGGAGGAAAGAATCAGCCCCAGCATTTT,CASSLEGGKNQPQHF
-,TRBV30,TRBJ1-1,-,TGTGCCTGGGAGCGGGCTCCAAACACTGAAGCTTTCTTT,CAWERAPNTEAFF
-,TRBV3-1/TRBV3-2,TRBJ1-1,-,TGTGCCAGCAGCCAGGGGGAGGGACGGGCTTTCTTT,CASSQGEGRAFF